The 3 T cell receptor beta chains presented below share a single source sample, sequenced in a study of blood T cell repertoires in COVID-19. Generated by immunoSEQ multiplex PCR, the TCRdb table keeps only in-frame clones and is missing some. In the table there are roughly 300,000 clones, approximately 83% of which are singletons. The specimen sequenced was peripheral blood. Every receptor here comes from a human donor in a cohort sampled during active COVID-19.

The chain has TRBV4-3 and TRBJ2-4; 9 nucleotides align to TRBD2. Germline trimming cut 0 bases from V and 0 bases from J; bases unmatched to any gene: 12. The CDR3 length is 20 residues. Germline V CDR1 and CDR2: LGHNA, YSLEER. CDR3 bases: TGCGCCAGCAGCCAAGATCTACCTAGCGGGGCGATACTAGCCAAAAACATTCAGTACTTC. Translated, it gives CASSQDLPSGAILAKNIQYF.

J is TRBJ2-1 and V is TRBV28; TRBD2 is a possible D gene (6 bases). This CDR3 comprises 17 residues. Deletions cut 2 bases from V and 6 bases from J, with 20 bases between. Germline CDR1 MDHEN, CDR2 SYDVKM. The CDR3 nucleotides read TGTGCCAGCAGTTTAGGTCCTGGACTCGGGAGCGGCAATGAGCAGTTCTTC. It encodes CASSLGPGLGSGNEQFF.

The chain couples TRBV6-5 to TRBJ2-7, with 8 bases lining up with TRBD1. CDR3 size: 15 residues. The germline V gene has CDR1 MNHEY and CDR2 SVGAGI. V lost 7 bases, J lost 6 bases, and 14 bases stayed unmatched. CDR3 nucleotides: TGTGCCAGCAATTTGGACAGGGCCTCCCGCGTCGAGCAGTACTTC. Translating it yields CASNLDRASRVEQYF.